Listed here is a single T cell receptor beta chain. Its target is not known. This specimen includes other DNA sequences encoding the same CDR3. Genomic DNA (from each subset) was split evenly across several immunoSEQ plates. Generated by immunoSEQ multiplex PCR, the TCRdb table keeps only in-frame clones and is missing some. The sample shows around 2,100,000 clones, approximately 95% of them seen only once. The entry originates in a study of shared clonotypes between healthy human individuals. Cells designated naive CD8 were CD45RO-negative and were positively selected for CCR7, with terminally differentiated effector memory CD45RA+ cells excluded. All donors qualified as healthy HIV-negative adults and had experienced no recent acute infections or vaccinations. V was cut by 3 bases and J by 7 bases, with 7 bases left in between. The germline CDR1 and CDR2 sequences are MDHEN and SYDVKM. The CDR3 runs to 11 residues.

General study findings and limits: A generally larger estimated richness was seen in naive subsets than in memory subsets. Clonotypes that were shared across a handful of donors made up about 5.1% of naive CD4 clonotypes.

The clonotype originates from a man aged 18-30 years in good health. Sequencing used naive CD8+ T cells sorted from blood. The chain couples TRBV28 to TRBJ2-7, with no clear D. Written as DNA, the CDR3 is TGTGCCAGCAGTTTCCTCGGAGAGCAGTACTTC. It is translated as CASSFLGEQYF.